This is a list of T cell receptor beta chains from one sample in a study of control samples from healthy donors and cancer patients. Using immunoSEQ multiplex PCR, the repertoire was profiled, and TCRdb retains in-frame clones only, with some absent. The table has under 150,000 clones, around 87% seen once. Sequenced input: PBMCs. The source is a woman aged 45-59 years with colorectal cancer. CDR3s include the opening cysteine and the closing phenylalanine or tryptophan. The D gene is left open where the match is weak. A clone size is listed for some rows: how often the clone was seen (once, few, many), or a class if it is expanded.

>TRBJ1-2|TRBD1|NA|TRBV3-1/TRBV3-2
CASSPTGGKGGYTF
TGTGCCAGCAGCCCTACAGGGGGCAAAGGTGGCTACACCTTC
>TRBJ1-1|NA|NA|TRBV30
CAWSAQGTEAFF
TGTGCCTGGAGTGCACAGGGTACTGAAGCTTTCTTT
>TRBJ2-7|NA|NA|TRBV5-1
CASSWRGGSNEQYF
TGCGCCAGCAGCTGGAGGGGAGGATCGAACGAGCAGTACTTC
>TRBJ2-3|NA|NA|TRBV19
CASSIKSSTDTQYF
TGTGCCAGTAGTATAAAATCTAGCACAGATACGCAGTATTTT
>TRBJ2-2|NA|NA|TRBV27
CASSQWRGKNGELFF
TGTGCCAGCAGCCAGTGGAGAGGGAAAAACGGGGAGCTGTTTTTT
>TRBJ2-2|NA|NA|TRBV30
CAWSVRLATANTGELFF
TGTGCCTGGAGTGTACGGCTAGCGACCGCGAACACCGGGGAGCTGTTTTTT
>TRBJ1-1|TRBD1|NA|TRBV28
CASSLDRVSEAFF
TGTGCCAGCAGTTTAGACAGGGTTTCTGAAGCTTTCTTT
>TRBJ1-2|TRBD1|NA|TRBV18
CASSLDRENTNYGYTF
TGTGCCAGCTCGCTCGACAGGGAGAACACTAACTATGGCTACACCTTC
>TRBJ1-6|NA|NA|TRBV19
CASRTDKTSYNSPLHF
TGTGCCAGTCGGACAGATAAGACCTCCTATAATTCACCCCTCCACTTT
>TRBJ2-1|NA|NA|TRBV4-1
CASSQGGAAPNEQFF
TGCGCCAGCAGCCAAGGCGGTGCGGCGCCCAATGAGCAGTTCTTC
>TRBJ2-3|NA|NA|TRBV19
CASADGHTDTQYF
TGTGCCAGTGCCGACGGACACACAGATACGCAGTATTTT
>TRBJ2-1|NA|NA|TRBV7-9
CASSLEGGPRNEQFF
TGTGCCAGCAGCTTAGAGGGCGGACCACGAAATGAGCAGTTCTTC
>TRBJ2-7|NA|NA|TRBV11-2
CASSLGSGVGEQYF
TGTGCCAGCAGCTTAGGGTCTGGGGTCGGCGAGCAGTACTTC
>TRBJ2-2|NA|NA|TRBV19
CASSTTLGGGGAGELFF
TGTGCCAGTAGTACCACCCTTGGGGGTGGAGGGGCCGGGGAGCTGTTTTTT
>TRBJ1-2|NA|NA|TRBV9
CASSDTEGYTF
TGTGCCAGCAGCGATACGGAGGGCTACACCTTC
>TRBJ2-5|NA|once|TRBV29-1
CSVGAVQETQYF
TGCAGCGTTGGGGCAGTCCAAGAGACCCAGTACTTC
>TRBJ2-5|TRBD1|few|TRBV29-1
CSARTGVETQYF
TGCAGCGCCCGGACAGGGGTAGAGACCCAGTACTTC
>TRBJ1-1|NA|NA|TRBV2
CASLSQMNTEAFF
TGTGCCAGCCTGTCACAGATGAACACTGAAGCTTTCTTT
>TRBJ1-2|NA|NA|TRBV5-1
CASSLSSGQQHYGYTF
TGCGCCAGCAGCTTGAGTTCGGGCCAACAGCACTATGGCTACACCTTC
>TRBJ1-1|NA|NA|TRBV10-3
CAISESESVEAFF
TGTGCCATCAGTGAGTCTGAATCGGTTGAAGCTTTCTTT
>TRBJ1-2|TRBD1|once|TRBV15
CATSATGQGVYGYTF
TGTGCCACCAGCGCCACCGGACAGGGCGTCTATGGCTACACCTTC
>TRBJ1-2|NA|NA|TRBV5-4
CASTQWGANGQIHYGYTF
TGTGCCAGCACCCAATGGGGGGCGAATGGACAGATCCATTATGGCTACACCTTC
>TRBJ1-2|NA|NA|TRBV19
CASSIQGTAGYTF
TGTGCCAGTAGTATACAGGGTACGGCCGGCTACACCTTC
>TRBJ1-6|TRBD1|NA|TRBV12-5
CASGLRTGKYNSPLHF
TGTGCTAGTGGTTTGAGGACAGGGAAGTATAATTCACCCCTCCACTTT
>TRBJ2-7|NA|NA|TRBV19
CASSIAGDLTYEQYF
TGTGCCAGTAGTATTGCAGGGGACCTTACCTACGAGCAGTACTTC
>TRBJ1-2|NA|NA|TRBV30
CAWSVLGHLNYGYTF
TGTGCCTGGAGTGTACTTGGACACCTGAACTATGGCTACACCTTC
>TRBJ1-2|NA|NA|TRBV18
CASSPQTNYGYTF
TGTGCCAGCTCACCACAGACTAACTATGGCTACACCTTC
>TRBJ2-3|NA|NA|TRBV30
CAWSRGDTQYF
TGTGCCTGGAGCAGGGGAGATACGCAGTATTTT
>TRBJ2-5|NA|once|TRBV2
CASSDLRYSGGTTNQETQYF
TGTGCCAGCAGTGACCTCCGATATAGCGGTGGAACTACCAACCAAGAGACCCAGTACTTC
>TRBJ1-3|NA|NA|TRBV7-2
CASSLVKGAGNTIYF
TGTGCCAGCAGCTTAGTTAAGGGAGCAGGAAACACCATATATTTT
>TRBJ2-7|TRBD1|NA|TRBV28
CASSFRQGSYEQYF
TGTGCCAGCAGTTTCAGACAGGGGTCCTACGAGCAGTACTTC
>TRBJ1-4|TRBD1|few|TRBV5-1
CASSLGSGGRGEKLFF
TGCGCCAGCAGCTTGGGGTCAGGGGGGCGAGGTGAAAAACTGTTTTTT
>TRBJ2-1|NA|NA|TRBV19
CASSIDPSSNEQFF
TGTGCCAGTAGTATAGATCCATCTAGCAATGAGCAGTTCTTC
>TRBJ1-1|TRBD1|NA|TRBV12-3/TRBV12-4
CASSSGTGLEAFF
TGTGCCAGCAGTTCCGGGACAGGGCTTGAAGCTTTCTTT
>TRBJ2-5|NA|NA|TRBV2
CASSEEVMYQETQYF
TGTGCCAGCAGTGAAGAGGTGATGTACCAAGAGACCCAGTACTTC
>TRBJ2-3|NA|NA|TRBV11-2
CASSLDVDTQYF
TGTGCCAGCAGCTTAGATGTAGATACGCAGTATTTT
>TRBJ1-6|NA|NA|TRBV9
CASSGGGQTNSPLHF
TGTGCCAGCAGCGGAGGGGGGCAGACTAATTCACCCCTCCACTTT
>TRBJ2-7|TRBD1|NA|TRBV5-1
CASSVVQRQGAYEQYF
TGCGCCAGCAGCGTGGTTCAAAGACAGGGGGCGTACGAGCAGTACTTC
>TRBJ1-2|NA|NA|TRBV2
CASVRHKQGDGYTF
TGTGCCAGCGTCCGCCATAAGCAAGGCGATGGCTACACCTTC
>TRBJ1-1|NA|NA|TRBV12-3/TRBV12-4
CASSSTAFTEAFF
TGTGCCAGCAGTTCAACAGCGTTCACTGAAGCTTTCTTT
>TRBJ2-1|NA|NA|TRBV11-2
CASSLDSFGGNEQFF
TGTGCCAGCAGCTTAGATAGTTTTGGGGGCAATGAGCAGTTCTTC
>TRBJ2-5|TRBD2|NA|TRBV2
CASRVGNAGGSEETQYF
TGTGCCAGCAGAGTGGGAAACGCGGGAGGTTCCGAAGAGACCCAGTACTTC
>TRBJ2-1|TRBD1|NA|TRBV7-7
CASSLDRGISDEQFF
TGTGCTAGCAGCCTAGACAGGGGGATATCCGATGAGCAGTTCTTC
>TRBJ2-7|NA|NA|TRBV18
CASSPRSGKGEQYF
TGTGCCAGCTCCCCCCGTTCAGGGAAGGGCGAGCAGTACTTC
>TRBJ2-3|NA|NA|TRBV7-8
CASGDLRGTDTQYF
TGTGCCAGCGGGGACTTAAGGGGCACAGATACGCAGTATTTT
>TRBJ1-3|NA|NA|TRBV6-5
CASTSRGRGNTIYF
TGTGCCAGCACCTCTCGGGGCCGGGGAAACACCATATATTTT
>TRBJ2-3|TRBD2|once|TRBV10-3
CAISPGSGGADTQYF
TGTGCCATCAGCCCGGGTAGCGGGGGAGCAGATACGCAGTATTTT
>TRBJ2-7|NA|NA|TRBV5-1
CASSLGQIGEQYF
TGCGCCAGCAGCCTAGGACAGATTGGGGAGCAGTACTTC
>TRBJ2-2|NA|NA|TRBV10-1
CASSGRSGSPPGELFF
TGCGCCAGCAGTGGGAGGTCAGGTTCACCCCCCGGGGAGCTGTTTTTT
>TRBJ2-3|TRBD2|NA|TRBV7-3
CASSLTSTGTSGVTDTQYF
TGTGCCAGCAGCTTAACGTCTACCGGGACTAGCGGGGTAACAGATACGCAGTATTTT
>TRBJ1-1|NA|NA|TRBV5-1
CASNGYGGNTEAFF
TGCGCCAGCAACGGATATGGGGGGAACACTGAAGCTTTCTTT
>TRBJ1-2|TRBD1|few|TRBV29-1
CSVQGAGYGYTF
TGCAGCGTTCAGGGGGCGGGCTATGGCTACACCTTC
>TRBJ1-1|NA|NA|TRBV5-4
CASSPQGLNTEAFF
TGTGCCAGCAGCCCACAGGGATTGAACACTGAAGCTTTCTTT